Listed below are T cell receptor beta chains from one sample, sequenced in a study of human T cells and chemical hapten exposure. One entry per CDR3 protein, called by TCRdb with MiXCR from the RACE reads. The repertoire has about 360,000 distinct CDR3 sequences, roughly 5% of them found once; the top ten carry 2% to 2.5%. The specimen comprised whole blood, sampled in connection with sensitization to the hapten diphenylcyclopropenone (DPC). All receptors derive from a woman between 50 and 59 years old with alopecia areata. Some clones in this sample may be carry-over from other donors' samples. CDR3s include the opening cysteine and the closing phenylalanine or tryptophan. Each record gives: clone size, D gene, J gene, V gene, CDR3 length, CDR3 DNA, CDR3 protein. D genes are given only for firm matches. Some rows mark clone size as missing; the rest say once, few, many or name a class of expanded clone.

clone size: many
D gene: TRBD1
J gene: TRBJ1-5
V gene: TRBV7-2
CDR3 length: 15
CDR3 DNA: TGTGCCAGCAGCCCGGGACAGGGGCGCAATCAGCCCCAGCATTTT
CDR3 protein: CASSPGQGRNQPQHF

clone size: NA
D gene: NA
J gene: TRBJ2-7
V gene: TRBV12-3/TRBV12-4
CDR3 length: 14
CDR3 DNA: TGTGCCAGCAATCCCGGCGGTATAACCTACGAGCAGTACTTC
CDR3 protein: CASNPGGITYEQYF

clone size: many
D gene: TRBD1
J gene: TRBJ2-7
V gene: TRBV20-1
CDR3 length: 15
CDR3 DNA: TGCAGTGCTAGAGCTCGGACAGGGGGCGCGGGGGAGCAGTACTTC
CDR3 protein: CSARARTGGAGEQYF

clone size: many
D gene: TRBD1
J gene: TRBJ2-1
V gene: TRBV20-1
CDR3 length: 14
CDR3 DNA: TGCAGTGCTAGAGATCAGGACAGGGTCAATGAGCAGTTCTTC
CDR3 protein: CSARDQDRVNEQFF

clone size: many
D gene: NA
J gene: TRBJ2-5
V gene: TRBV5-1
CDR3 length: 16
CDR3 DNA: TGCGCCAGCAGCTTCCCGGTGACAGGGAGGACAGAGACCCAGTACTTC
CDR3 protein: CASSFPVTGRTETQYF

clone size: NA
D gene: TRBD1
J gene: TRBJ2-7
V gene: TRBV2
CDR3 length: 14
CDR3 DNA: TGTGACAGCAACTACGACAGGGGGGTCCGGGAGCAGTACTTC
CDR3 protein: CDSNYDRGVREQYF

clone size: few
D gene: NA
J gene: TRBJ2-3
V gene: TRBV12-3/TRBV12-4
CDR3 length: 13
CDR3 DNA: TGTGCCAGCGCCATAAACCGGGTCCGGAGGCAGTATTTT
CDR3 protein: CASAINRVRRQYF

clone size: many
D gene: TRBD1
J gene: TRBJ1-5
V gene: TRBV29-1
CDR3 length: 13
CDR3 DNA: TGCAGCGTGAAACAGGGGAGAAATCAGCCCCAGCATTTT
CDR3 protein: CSVKQGRNQPQHF

clone size: many
D gene: NA
J gene: TRBJ1-1
V gene: TRBV29-1
CDR3 length: 12
CDR3 DNA: TGCAGCGTTGCCCCGACTAAGGCTGAAGCTTTCTTT
CDR3 protein: CSVAPTKAEAFF

clone size: few
D gene: TRBD2
J gene: TRBJ2-1
V gene: TRBV30
CDR3 length: 14
CDR3 DNA: TGTGCCTGGACCGGACTAGCGGGAGGCAATGGGCAGTTCTTC
CDR3 protein: CAWTGLAGGNGQFF

clone size: many
D gene: NA
J gene: TRBJ1-1
V gene: TRBV7-9
CDR3 length: 12
CDR3 DNA: TGTGCCAGCAGCCCGCGATGGTCGGAAGCTTTCTTT
CDR3 protein: CASSPRWSEAFF

clone size: many
D gene: TRBD2
J gene: TRBJ2-1
V gene: TRBV4-1
CDR3 length: 18
CDR3 DNA: TGCGCCAGCAGCCAAGGTCCGGCTGCGGGGGGGAGGTACAATGAGCAGTTCTTC
CDR3 protein: CASSQGPAAGGRYNEQFF

clone size: NA
D gene: NA
J gene: TRBJ2-3
V gene: TRBV11-2
CDR3 length: 13
CDR3 DNA: TGTGCCAGCAGCTCAGCCCCTAGAAATACGCAGTATTTT
CDR3 protein: CASSSAPRNTQYF

clone size: NA
D gene: NA
J gene: TRBJ2-1
V gene: TRBV19
CDR3 length: 14
CDR3 DNA: TGTGCCAGTAGTACCCCACTAGGAGGTAATGAGCAGTTCTTC
CDR3 protein: CASSTPLGGNEQFF

clone size: few
D gene: TRBD1
J gene: TRBJ2-7
V gene: TRBV11-2
CDR3 length: 15
CDR3 DNA: TGTGCCAGCAGCTTTAGCCGAGGGGGCAGGTACGAGCAGTACTTC
CDR3 protein: CASSFSRGGRYEQYF

clone size: many
D gene: NA
J gene: TRBJ2-1
V gene: TRBV3-1
CDR3 length: 16
CDR3 DNA: TGTGCCAGCAGCCAAGGTCGGCGGGAATCCTACAATGAGCAGTTCTTC
CDR3 protein: CASSQGRRESYNEQFF

clone size: few
D gene: NA
J gene: TRBJ2-1
V gene: TRBV9
CDR3 length: 12
CDR3 DNA: TGTGCCAGCAGCGTAGTACCAAGTGAGCAGTTCTTC
CDR3 protein: CASSVVPSEQFF

clone size: many
D gene: TRBD2
J gene: TRBJ2-3
V gene: TRBV7-6
CDR3 length: 14
CDR3 DNA: TGTGCCAGCAGCCGGAGCGGGAGTGAAGATACGCAGTATTTT
CDR3 protein: CASSRSGSEDTQYF

clone size: NA
D gene: NA
J gene: TRBJ1-2
V gene: TRBV27
CDR3 length: 15
CDR3 DNA: TGTGCCAGCAGGCCTGGGGCCTCCTATGGGGTTGGCTACACCTTC
CDR3 protein: CASRPGASYGVGYTF

clone size: many
D gene: TRBD1
J gene: TRBJ2-3
V gene: TRBV12-3/TRBV12-4
CDR3 length: 15
CDR3 DNA: TGTGCCAGCAGTTTAAGGGGGCCCAGCACAGATACGCAGTATTTT
CDR3 protein: CASSLRGPSTDTQYF

clone size: many
D gene: NA
J gene: TRBJ2-2
V gene: TRBV4-3
CDR3 length: 15
CDR3 DNA: TGCGCCAGCAGCCAAGGCTCACCAGGCACCGGGGAGCTGTTTTTT
CDR3 protein: CASSQGSPGTGELFF

clone size: many
D gene: NA
J gene: TRBJ2-7
V gene: TRBV28
CDR3 length: 14
CDR3 DNA: TGTGCCAGCACCGACCGTGGGGGGCCCTACGAGCAGTACTTC
CDR3 protein: CASTDRGGPYEQYF

clone size: NA
D gene: NA
J gene: TRBJ1-6
V gene: TRBV5-1
CDR3 length: 15
CDR3 DNA: TGCGCCAGCAGTTTCGACAGGCCCGATAATTCACCCCTCCACTTT
CDR3 protein: CASSFDRPDNSPLHF

clone size: few
D gene: NA
J gene: TRBJ2-2
V gene: TRBV7-8
CDR3 length: 16
CDR3 DNA: TGTGCCAGCAGCTTAGCCCTCAACAGGGGAGGTAGTCAGCTGTTTTTT
CDR3 protein: CASSLALNRGGSQLFF

clone size: many
D gene: NA
J gene: TRBJ2-1
V gene: TRBV7-9
CDR3 length: 13
CDR3 DNA: TGTGCCAGCAGCCTCTCGACTAGAAATGAGCAGTTCTTC
CDR3 protein: CASSLSTRNEQFF

clone size: NA
D gene: NA
J gene: TRBJ2-3
V gene: TRBV20-1
CDR3 length: 12
CDR3 DNA: TGCAGTACCGACACCCGCACAGATACGCAGTATTTT
CDR3 protein: CSTDTRTDTQYF